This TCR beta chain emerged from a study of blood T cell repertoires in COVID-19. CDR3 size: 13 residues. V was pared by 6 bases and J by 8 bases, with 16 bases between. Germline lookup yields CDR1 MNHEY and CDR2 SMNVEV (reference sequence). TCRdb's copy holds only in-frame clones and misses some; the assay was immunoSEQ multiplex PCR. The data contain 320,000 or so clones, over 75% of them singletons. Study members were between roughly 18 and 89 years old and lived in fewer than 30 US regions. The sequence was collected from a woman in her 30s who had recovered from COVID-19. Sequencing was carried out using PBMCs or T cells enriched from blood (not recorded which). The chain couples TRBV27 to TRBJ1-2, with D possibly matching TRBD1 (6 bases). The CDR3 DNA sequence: TGTGCCAGCAGCCGATCAGGGGAGAGAGGCTACACCTTC. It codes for CASSRSGERGYTF.